These T cell receptor beta chains were read from a single sample in a study of human T cells and chemical hapten exposure. TCRdb passed the RACE reads through MiXCR, listing each CDR3 protein once. The sample shows roughly 75,000 distinct CDR3 sequences, about 8.6% of them seen only once. Sample: whole blood. These receptors were obtained from a female donor in good health. Some clones in this sample may be carry-over from other donors' samples. Both conserved end residues are part of each CDR3. A D gene is named only where the DNA matches it firmly. Not every row has a clone size; where given, it reads once, few, many or a size class.

j_call | d_call | clone_size | v_call | cdr3_nt | cdr3_aa
TRBJ2-1 | NA | many | TRBV20-1 | TGCAGTGCTAGAGATGTTAGGACCTTCAACAATGAGCAGTTCTTC | CSARDVRTFNNEQFF
TRBJ2-7 | NA | medium-sized | TRBV4-3 | TGCGCCAGCAGCCAAGATCCCGGGCTTGGAGTGCAGTACTTC | CASSQDPGLGVQYF
TRBJ2-7 | TRBD1 | many | TRBV6-2/TRBV6-3 | TGTGCCAGCAGTTACCGGGGGACAGGACCCAGCTACGAGCAGTACTTC | CASSYRGTGPSYEQYF
TRBJ2-7 | NA | few | TRBV6-5 | TGTGCCAGCAGTTACTATCAGGGTACCTACGAGCAGTACTTC | CASSYYQGTYEQYF
TRBJ2-3 | NA | NA | TRBV7-2 | TGTGCCAGCAGCCCAAGTGACAGAGGCACAGATACGCAGTATTTT | CASSPSDRGTDTQYF
TRBJ1-1 | NA | few | TRBV4-1 | TGCGCCAGCAGCCAAGATCAGTGGACAGTCGGGAATAGGGCTGAAGCTTTCTTT | CASSQDQWTVGNRAEAFF
TRBJ1-6 | NA | many | TRBV27 | TGTGCCAGCAGTCTGGGGATTTCACCCCTCCACTTT | CASSLGISPLHF
TRBJ2-2 | NA | few | TRBV19 | TGTGCCAGTTCCCAGGGGCGAGCCAGGGAGCTGTTTTTT | CASSQGRARELFF
TRBJ1-5 | TRBD1 | many | TRBV7-9 | TGTGCCAGCAGACATACCTTAGGGGGACAGGGGGTGATTAGCAATCAGCCCCAGCATTTT | CASRHTLGGQGVISNQPQHF
TRBJ2-7 | TRBD1 | many | TRBV12-3/TRBV12-4 | TGTGCCAGCAGTTGGGGACAGGGGGAGTACTTC | CASSWGQGEYF
TRBJ2-1 | NA | many | TRBV4-1 | TGCGCCAGCAGCCAAGCCTCTTCGGGGGCCTTAAGCAATGAGCAGTTCTTC | CASSQASSGALSNEQFF
TRBJ1-1 | TRBD1 | many | TRBV20-1 | TGCAGTGCTCTGGGACAGGGGGCGACCACTGAAGCTTTCTTT | CSALGQGATTEAFF
TRBJ1-4 | NA | few | TRBV4-3 | TGCGCCAGCAGCCCCGGACAGAGTGCAACTAATGAAAAACTGTTTTTT | CASSPGQSATNEKLFF
TRBJ1-1 | NA | few | TRBV7-9 | TGTGCCAGCAGCTTAGTACTTGGGGATGAAGCTTTCTTT | CASSLVLGDEAFF
TRBJ2-5 | NA | few | TRBV9 | TGTGCCAGCAGCGTAGTAGATTCGGAGACCCAGTACTTC | CASSVVDSETQYF
TRBJ2-4 | NA | NA | TRBV12-3/TRBV12-4 | TGTGCCAGCAGCCCCCACGACAGCGTATTAGCCAAAAACATTCAGTACTTC | CASSPHDSVLAKNIQYF
TRBJ1-6 | TRBD1 | many | TRBV10-3 | TGTGCCATCAGTGGGACAGGCCTAGGTTCACCCCTCCACTTT | CAISGTGLGSPLHF
TRBJ2-7 | NA | many | TRBV21-1 | TGTGCCAGCAGCAAAGGTGGCAGGACCTGCTACGAGCAGTACTTC | CASSKGGRTCYEQYF
TRBJ2-2 | TRBD1 | many | TRBV6-2/TRBV6-3 | TGTGCCAGCAGTTGGGACAGGGTGGACACCGGGGAGCTGTTTTTT | CASSWDRVDTGELFF
TRBJ2-6 | NA | many | TRBV10-3 | TGTGCCATCGGTGCGACAGACTCCATAAGCTCTGGGGCCAACGTCCTGACTTTC | CAIGATDSISSGANVLTF
TRBJ2-7 | NA | NA | TRBV28 | TGTGCCAGCAGTTTACCCGGGGGAAACTCCTACGAGCAGTACTTC | CASSLPGGNSYEQYF
TRBJ2-4 | NA | many | TRBV12-5 | TGTGCTAGTGGTTTGGTGAGAGGGTGGATAGCCAAAAACATTCAGTACTTC | CASGLVRGWIAKNIQYF
TRBJ2-7 | TRBD1 | NA | TRBV7-8 | TGTGCCAGCAGCTGGGACAGAGCCTACGAGCAGTACTTC | CASSWDRAYEQYF
TRBJ1-5 | NA | many | TRBV6-2/TRBV6-3 | TGTGCCAGCAGCCCGGCAGGGGCAGGGCCTCGCATCTATGATCAGCCCCAGCATTTT | CASSPAGAGPRIYDQPQHF
TRBJ2-7 | NA | NA | TRBV6-6 | TGTGCCAGCAGCTCTACACAGGGTACAGAGCAGTACTTC | CASSSTQGTEQYF
TRBJ2-1 | NA | many | TRBV2 | TGTGCCAGCAGTGAATCGGTGGCGAGTGAGCAGTTCTTC | CASSESVASEQFF
TRBJ1-4 | NA | few | TRBV2 | TGTGCCAGCAGTGAATGGGGGGCGCTTGCAACTAATGAAAAACTGTTTTTT | CASSEWGALATNEKLFF
TRBJ2-5 | TRBD1 | many | TRBV6-6 | TGTGCCAGCAGTTACTTACAGGGGTCGGAGACCCAGTACTTC | CASSYLQGSETQYF
TRBJ1-5 | NA | NA | TRBV20-1 | TGCAGTGCTGACCGGGACGGAAGACAAAATCAGCCCCAGCATTTT | CSADRDGRQNQPQHF
TRBJ2-3 | NA | NA | TRBV7-9 | TGTGCCAGCAGCTTAGGCACTTCGGCAGATACGCAGTATTTT | CASSLGTSADTQYF
TRBJ2-7 | NA | few | TRBV20-1 | TGCAGTGTAATTGGCCCTAGGGGTGGCGAGCAGTACTTC | CSVIGPRGGEQYF
TRBJ2-4 | TRBD1 | few | TRBV7-2 | TGTGCCAGCAGCTTAGAGGCGGACAGGGGTCAACTTTTC | CASSLEADRGQLF
TRBJ1-5 | NA | many | TRBV27 | TGTGCCAGCAGGATCGGACAGAGCAATCAGCCCCAGCATTTT | CASRIGQSNQPQHF
TRBJ2-6 | NA | many | TRBV4-3 | TGCGCCAGCAGCCAAGATTATACGGGGGCCAACGTCCTGACTTTC | CASSQDYTGANVLTF
TRBJ1-2 | TRBD1 | few | TRBV25-1 | TGTGCCAGCAGTGACTCCCGGACAGGGTATGGCTATGGCTACACCTTC | CASSDSRTGYGYGYTF
TRBJ2-2 | TRBD1 | NA | TRBV2 | TGTGCCAGCAGAGATACTAGGGGCCAGGGGGACACCGGGGAGCTGTTTTTT | CASRDTRGQGDTGELFF
TRBJ1-1 | TRBD1 | many | TRBV2 | TGTGCCAGCAGTGAAGCCTCTGGGGACAGGATCGCTGAAGCTTTCTTT | CASSEASGDRIAEAFF
TRBJ2-7 | NA | few | TRBV2 | TGTGCCAGCAGTCGACCCGGGACCCGCTCCTACGAGCAGTACTTC | CASSRPGTRSYEQYF
TRBJ2-1 | NA | NA | TRBV5-1 | TGCGCCAGCAGTCCAAACTACAATGAGCAGTTCTTC | CASSPNYNEQFF
TRBJ2-7 | TRBD1 | NA | TRBV6-5 | TGTGCCAGCAGCCGGGTAGGGACAGGGACCTACGAGCAGTACTTC | CASSRVGTGTYEQYF
TRBJ2-3 | NA | few | TRBV7-8 | TGTGCCAGCAGCTTTTTACCGGGGGTCACAGATACGCAGTATTTT | CASSFLPGVTDTQYF
TRBJ2-3 | TRBD1 | NA | TRBV6-1 | TGTGCCAGCGGAAGTGGGACAGGGGAGTCAGATACGCAGTATTTT | CASGSGTGESDTQYF
TRBJ2-3 | TRBD2 | few | TRBV4-2 | TGTGCCAGCAGCCAAGAAACTAGCGGGGGAGGTGTAGCAGATACGCAGTATTTT | CASSQETSGGGVADTQYF
TRBJ2-1 | TRBD2 | few | TRBV29-1 | TGCAGCGTTGAGGGTCTAGCGGGGGGGCCGGTTGACAATGAGCAGTTCTTC | CSVEGLAGGPVDNEQFF
TRBJ1-1 | TRBD1 | few | TRBV6-6 | TGTGCCAGCAGTTACCCCCCCTTTTCGCCCCGGACAGGCGAATCTCCGAACACTGAAGCTTTCTTT | CASSYPPFSPRTGESPNTEAFF
TRBJ1-1 | NA | few | TRBV10-3 | TGTGCCATCAGTCGACGGAACACTATGAACACTGAAGCTTTCTTT | CAISRRNTMNTEAFF
TRBJ1-3 | NA | few | TRBV4-3 | TGCGCCAGCAGCCAAGATAGGTTATTTGGAAACACCATATATTTT | CASSQDRLFGNTIYF
TRBJ2-3 | TRBD1 | NA | TRBV3-1 | TGTGCCAGCAGCCAAGATGACAGGGGGCAGACAGATACGCAGTATTTT | CASSQDDRGQTDTQYF